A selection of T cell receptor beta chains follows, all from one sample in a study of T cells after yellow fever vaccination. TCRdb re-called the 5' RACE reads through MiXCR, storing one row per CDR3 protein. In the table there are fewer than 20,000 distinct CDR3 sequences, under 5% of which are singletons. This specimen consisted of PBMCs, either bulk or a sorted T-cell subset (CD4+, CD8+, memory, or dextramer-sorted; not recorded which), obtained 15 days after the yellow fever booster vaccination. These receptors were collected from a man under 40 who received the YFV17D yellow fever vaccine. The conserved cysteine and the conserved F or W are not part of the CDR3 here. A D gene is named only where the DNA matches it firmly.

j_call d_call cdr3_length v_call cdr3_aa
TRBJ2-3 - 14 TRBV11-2 ASGILQGSGTDTQY
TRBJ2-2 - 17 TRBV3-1 ASATRRLEPSANTGELF
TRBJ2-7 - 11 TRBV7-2 ASSLTALYEQY
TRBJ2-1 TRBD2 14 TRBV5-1 ASSPELAGAVYEQF
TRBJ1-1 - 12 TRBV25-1 ASSTLGTRSEAF
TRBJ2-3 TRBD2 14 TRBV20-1 SAKGITSGLRGTQY
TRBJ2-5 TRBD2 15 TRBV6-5 ASSYSGSGILQETQY
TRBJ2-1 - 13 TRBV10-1 ASSESRLQNNEQF
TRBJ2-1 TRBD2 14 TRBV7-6 ASSLLTSGIINEQF
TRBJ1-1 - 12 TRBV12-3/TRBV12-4 ASSLSGTIAEAF
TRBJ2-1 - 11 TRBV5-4 ASSLRGGNEQF
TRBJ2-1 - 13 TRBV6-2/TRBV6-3 ASSYVLDLRNEQF
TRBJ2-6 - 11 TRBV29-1 SVGQAGANVLT
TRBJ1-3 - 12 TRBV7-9 ASSRGDSGNTIY
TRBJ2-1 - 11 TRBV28 ASSHNDYNEQF
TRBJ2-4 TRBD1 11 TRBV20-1 SAAQGGGNIQY
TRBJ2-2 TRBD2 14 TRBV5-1 ASSVGLAGITGELF
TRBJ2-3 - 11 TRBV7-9 ASSDPLDDTQY
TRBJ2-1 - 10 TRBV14 ASSQGYNEQF
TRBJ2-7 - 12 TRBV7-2 ASSLVGSAYEQY
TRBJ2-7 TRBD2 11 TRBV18 ASSRGVPYEQY
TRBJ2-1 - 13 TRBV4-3 ASSPRGAFFDEQF
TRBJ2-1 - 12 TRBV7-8 ASSADTPGSEQF
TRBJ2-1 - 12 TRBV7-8 ASSSPTEYNEQF
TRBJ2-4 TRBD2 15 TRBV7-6 ASSPLAEGIAKNIQY
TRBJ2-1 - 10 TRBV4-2 ASSQLGHEQF
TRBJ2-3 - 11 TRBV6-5 ASSYSVGDTQY
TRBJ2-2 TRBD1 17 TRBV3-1 ACTQEARGTVANTGELF
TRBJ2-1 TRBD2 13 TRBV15 ATGPMAGAVDEQF
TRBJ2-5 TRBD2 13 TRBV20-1 SAVGTSGDPVTQY
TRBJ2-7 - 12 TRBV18 ASSPLADSYEQY